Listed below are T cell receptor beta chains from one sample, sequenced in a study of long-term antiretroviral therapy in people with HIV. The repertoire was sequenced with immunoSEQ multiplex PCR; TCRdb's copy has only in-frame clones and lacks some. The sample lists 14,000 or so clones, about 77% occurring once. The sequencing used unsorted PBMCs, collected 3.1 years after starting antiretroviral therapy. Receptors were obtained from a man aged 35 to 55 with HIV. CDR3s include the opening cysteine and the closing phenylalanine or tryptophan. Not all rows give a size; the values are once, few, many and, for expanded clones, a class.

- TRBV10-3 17 CAISEGLAGIAKNIQYF
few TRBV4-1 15 CASSQIQGAAYGYTF
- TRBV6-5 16 CASSYDRAEMNTEAFF
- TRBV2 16 CASSGREKSGNQPQHF
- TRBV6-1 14 CASILGGNTGELFF
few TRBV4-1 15 CASSRGEGKDYGYTF
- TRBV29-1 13 CSVTPDGNYGYTF
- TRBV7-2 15 CASSLGGDSTDTQYF
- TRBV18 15 CASSPEDREIPEAFF
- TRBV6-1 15 CASRAYLEVPLGYTF
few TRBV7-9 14 CASSPRQLNTEAFF
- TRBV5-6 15 CASSPWEGSYNEQFF
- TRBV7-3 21 CASSNPFIRSLEDRRNEKLFF
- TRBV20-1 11 CSARVGRGYTF
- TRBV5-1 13 CASSWEAYNEQFF
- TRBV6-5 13 CASSPGSYNEQFF
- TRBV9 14 CASSVLGGADTQYF
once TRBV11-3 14 CASTSWGARETQYF
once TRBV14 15 CASSHWDTGNNEQFF
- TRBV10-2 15 CASRILTGDTGELFF
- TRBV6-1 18 CASSEARYGGPGANVLTF
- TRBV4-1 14 CASSQEYTRYGYTF
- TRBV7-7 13 CASSIGQNTEAFF
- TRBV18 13 CASSPRRLETQYF
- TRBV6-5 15 CASSWARGARSEQYF
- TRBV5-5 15 CASSLGEGLYTEAFF
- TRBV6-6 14 CASSYSPPSDTQYF
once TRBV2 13 CASFGQGLYEQYF
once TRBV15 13 CATSRIGGAEQYF
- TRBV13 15 CASSPTGTGNTEAFF
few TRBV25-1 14 CASSARDRPYEQYF